This is a list of T cell receptor beta chains from one sample in a study of blood T cell repertoires in COVID-19. TCRdb keeps only in-frame clones here, not all; method: immunoSEQ multiplex PCR. The sample lists tens of thousands of clones, about 85% occurring once. The sequenced sample was peripheral blood. The origin of the receptors is a human donor in a cohort sampled during active COVID-19. The CDR3 runs from the conserved cysteine through the conserved F or W. D genes are given only for firm matches. Clone size is not always given. Where it is, it says once, few, many or a class for expanded clones.

clone_size d_call j_call v_call cdr3_nt cdr3_aa
- - TRBJ1-1 TRBV7-2 TGTGCCAGCAGCTTACAGGGTAGGGGGAACACTGAAGCTTTCTTT CASSLQGRGNTEAFF
- - TRBJ2-2 TRBV19 TGTGCCAGTAGTGAACGGAGGGTGGGGAACACCGGGGAGCTGTTTTTT CASSERRVGNTGELFF
- - TRBJ2-1 TRBV7-2 TGTGCCAGCAGCCTAGCTAGGGAGGCAGGGGAGCAGTTCTTC CASSLAREAGEQFF
- - TRBJ2-2 TRBV4-1 TGCGCCAGCAGCCATCCTTTCGGGGAGCTGTTTTTT CASSHPFGELFF
once - TRBJ1-3 TRBV18 TGTGCCAGCTCACCCACAGGGACAAAGGCTGGAAACACCATATATTTT CASSPTGTKAGNTIYF
- - TRBJ1-2 TRBV6-5 TGTGCCAGCAGTTTAGTCCCTCTAAATGGCTACACCTTC CASSLVPLNGYTF
- - TRBJ2-7 TRBV18 TGTGCCAGCTCACCACAAGGTTCGGAGGCTTACGAGCAGTACTTC CASSPQGSEAYEQYF
- TRBD1 TRBJ1-2 TRBV5-5 TGTGCCAGCAGCTTGCCAGGGGGCGGAGATGGCTACACCTTC CASSLPGGGDGYTF
- TRBD2 TRBJ2-7 TRBV7-9 TGTGCCAGCAGAGGGGCGGGAGGACTCTACGAGCAGTACTTC CASRGAGGLYEQYF
- TRBD1 TRBJ2-5 TRBV19 TGTGCCAGTGGGCGGACAGGAGACCAACAAGAGACCCAGTACTTC CASGRTGDQQETQYF
- TRBD1 TRBJ1-2 TRBV6-5 TGTGCCAGCAGTTTCACAGGGGGAGCTAACTATGGCTACACCTTC CASSFTGGANYGYTF
- TRBD1 TRBJ2-4 TRBV27 TGTGCCAGCAAAACAGGGGATGGCAAAAACATTCAGTACTTC CASKTGDGKNIQYF
- - TRBJ2-5 TRBV5-4 TGTGCCAGCAGCTTGGGTCAGATACAAGAGACCCAGTACTTC CASSLGQIQETQYF
- - TRBJ1-1 TRBV5-8 TGTGCCAGCAGCTTGGTGCGGGGATCTGAAGCTTTCTTT CASSLVRGSEAFF
- - TRBJ2-1 TRBV15 TGTGCCACCAGCGCCCTAGGTAACGGTTACAATGAGCAGTTCTTC CATSALGNGYNEQFF
once - TRBJ1-2 TRBV5-1 TGCGCCAGCAGCTTGGCAGGGGTGGACTATGGCTACACCTTC CASSLAGVDYGYTF
- TRBD2 TRBJ2-5 TRBV27 TGTGCCAGCAGTTTTGTAGCGGGAGGGCCCTTTGAGACCCAGTACTTC CASSFVAGGPFETQYF
- - TRBJ1-2 TRBV29-1 TGCAGCGTTGGCGGCCTCCTTACAGGGTATGGCTACACCTTC CSVGGLLTGYGYTF
- - TRBJ2-3 TRBV5-4 TGTGCCAGCAGCCCCAACTCCCGGGGCACAGATACGCAGTATTTT CASSPNSRGTDTQYF
- - TRBJ1-1 TRBV29-1 TGCAGCGTTGATCGTGTCCGTGAAGCTTTCTTT CSVDRVREAFF
- - TRBJ2-1 TRBV7-9 TGTGCCAGCAGCCTGCTGGGGCCTATCGACAATGAGCAGTTCTTC CASSLLGPIDNEQFF
- TRBD2 TRBJ2-7 TRBV6-5 TGTGCCAGCAGTTACCAGACTAGCGGGATCGACGAGCAGTACTTC CASSYQTSGIDEQYF
- - TRBJ2-1 TRBV28 TGTGCCAGCAGTTCACGGTTGAATGAGCAGTTCTTC CASSSRLNEQFF
- - TRBJ1-4 TRBV19 TGTGCCACTCAGGCCGAAAAACTGTTTTTT CATQAEKLFF
- - TRBJ1-6 TRBV28 TGTGCCAGCAGTCGGACAAATAATTCACCCCTCCACTTT CASSRTNNSPLHF
- TRBD2 TRBJ2-7 TRBV4-1 TGCGCCAGCAGCCAAGAAGTTGTAAGCGGGAGTGGGGAGCAGTACTTC CASSQEVVSGSGEQYF
- TRBD2 TRBJ2-3 TRBV4-3 TGCGCCAGCAGCCAAGACCTAGCGGGAGTAGGTAGTGCAGATACGCAGTATTTT CASSQDLAGVGSADTQYF
- - TRBJ2-5 TRBV21-1 TGTGCCAGCAGCAAAGGGCCGGGACTAGCGCTCCAAGAGACCCAGTACTTC CASSKGPGLALQETQYF
- - TRBJ2-5 TRBV7-8 TGTGCCAGCAGCTTCCCGACTCTTACCGGCTTCCGGGAGACCCAGTACTTC CASSFPTLTGFRETQYF
- - TRBJ2-7 TRBV5-1 TGCGCCAGCAGCTTGGGCTCAAATTCCCGGGACGAGCAGTACTTC CASSLGSNSRDEQYF
- TRBD1 TRBJ1-4 TRBV2 TGTGCCAGCAGTGACAGGGGGACGATCGATGAAAAACTGTTTTTT CASSDRGTIDEKLFF
- TRBD1 TRBJ2-7 TRBV5-1 TGCGCCAGCAGCTTCTCCACAGGGGCCGAGCAGTACTTC CASSFSTGAEQYF
- - TRBJ2-1 TRBV6-6 TGTGCCAGCAGTTACTCGATGGCAGGTAATGAGCAGTTCTTC CASSYSMAGNEQFF
- - TRBJ2-3 TRBV24-1 TGTGCCACCAGTGATTTCACATGGCAGGGGACCCCGGATACGCAGTATTTT CATSDFTWQGTPDTQYF
- - TRBJ2-1 TRBV7-6 TGTGCCAGCAGCTCAGCGTACCGGGCCCGGGGGTACAATGAGCAGTTCTTC CASSSAYRARGYNEQFF
few - TRBJ1-2 TRBV30 TGTGCCTGGACAGGGAATAACTATGGCTACACCTTC CAWTGNNYGYTF
- - TRBJ1-2 TRBV7-2 TGTGCCAGCAGCGTGACAGGAGGTGGCTACACCTTC CASSVTGGGYTF
- - TRBJ1-2 TRBV25-1 TGTGCCAGCAGTGATTGGGGGGGGTCGGCTTTTAACTATGGCTACACCTTC CASSDWGGSAFNYGYTF
- - TRBJ2-7 TRBV4-1 TGCGCCAGCAGCCAAGGAGGAATAGGAACCTACGAGCAGTACTTC CASSQGGIGTYEQYF
- TRBD2 TRBJ2-5 TRBV5-6 TGTGCCAGCAGCTTGGTGGCTAGCGGGAGAGTGAAGACCCAGTACTTC CASSLVASGRVKTQYF